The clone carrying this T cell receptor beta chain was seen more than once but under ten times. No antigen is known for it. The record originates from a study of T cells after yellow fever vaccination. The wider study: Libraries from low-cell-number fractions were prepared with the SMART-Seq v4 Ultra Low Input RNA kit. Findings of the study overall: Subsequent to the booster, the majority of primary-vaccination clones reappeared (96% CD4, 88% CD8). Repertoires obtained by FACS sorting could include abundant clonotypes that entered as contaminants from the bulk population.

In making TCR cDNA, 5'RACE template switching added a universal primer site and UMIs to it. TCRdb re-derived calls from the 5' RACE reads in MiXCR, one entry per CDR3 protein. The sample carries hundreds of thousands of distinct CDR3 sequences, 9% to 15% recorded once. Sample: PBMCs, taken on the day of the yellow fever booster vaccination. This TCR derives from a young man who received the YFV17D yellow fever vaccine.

CDR3 amino acids: CASRPTGLAGTGNEQFF. The CDR3 nucleotides are TGTGCCAGCAGACCTACAGGACTAGCGGGAACAGGGAATGAGCAGTTCTTC. The chain couples TRBV7-8 to TRBJ2-1; 12 bases are a match to TRBD2. Germline CDR1 and CDR2: SGHVS and FQNEAQ. This CDR3 is 17 amino acids long. The V segment lost 6 bases and the J segment 7 bases; nucleotides outside the gene matches: 13.